This T cell receptor (beta chain) was found in a study of cytomegalovirus exposure and HLA in healthy donors (dated by TCRdb to the late 2010s). General notes on the study: An earlier analysis of roughly 500 of the donors reported about 280 Gb of sequence data and about 120 million unique TCR beta sequences obtained from roughly 170 million T cells. Roughly 290 gigabases of sequencing data and around 80 million unique TCR sequences made up an early release that covered roughly 670 HLA-typed donors. Among the roughly 390 genotyped donors, under 90% belonged to the genetic ancestry cluster associated with self-reported Caucasian donors. The aim of the study was to test whether cataloging public T cell receptors could identify signatures of past pathogen exposure. The study profiled the T cell repertoires of approximately 700 subjects by immunosequencing and related them to cytomegalovirus serostatus. In addition to the first cohort of 666 subjects, a separate validation cohort of 130 or so different subjects was used. High-throughput TCR immunosequencing, statistical association of individual TCRs with disease status, and machine learning were combined to predict cytomegalovirus infection status. A later analysis re-analyzed previously published TCR beta repertoires from several hundred donors and added high-resolution HLA genotyping to study TCR occurrence patterns. The later analysis used no new phenotypic data to find candidate immune exposures, relying instead on TCR beta sequences and their occurrence across donors. In an earlier analysis of roughly 600 of the donors, high-throughput TCR beta sequencing was used to judge whether each TCR beta V gene segment behaved as functional or pseudogenic. Donor age, sex, ethnicity and CMV serostatus were compiled together with the repertoire data. A later genetic analysis used genome-wide SNP genotypes for about three fifths of the roughly 700 donors, treating that subset as a discovery cohort. All discovery cohort repertoires had been generated using a single sequencing platform. HLA typing included class I and class II loci at four-digit resolution. Typing coverage varied by locus: about 620-640 donors for A, B, C, DRB1 and DQB1; approximately 500 for DQA1; more than 600 for DPA1; fewer than 480 for DPB1. Several DR-DQ haplotypes were handled as single units for association and clustering because linkage in the cohort was strong. Among 300 to 500 genotyped donors of the cohort, an average of around 220,000 unique TCR beta nucleotide sequences was sequenced per donor, of which about 18% were non-productive.

The library was built by means of the immunoSEQ multiplex PCR assay. A mixture of 60 forward primers for TCR Vbeta segments and 13 reverse primers for TCR Jbeta segments was used in the multiplex PCR. The CDR3 region of rearranged TCR beta genes was amplified from genomic DNA with a multiplex PCR assay. On the Illumina HiSeq System, the amplified TCR beta libraries were sequenced as 87-base-pair reads. The original pipeline was this. A later analysis counted tens of millions of unique TCR beta chains across the 670 or so repertoires, and around 9.9 million of these chains were shared by at least two donors. A nearest-neighbor algorithm error-corrected the raw reads and collapsed the reads into unique sequences, merging closely related sequences to remove PCR and sequencing errors. V, D and J gene segments were assigned by aligning CDR3 sequences to IMGT reference sequences. For a sequence to be retained, a match of at least six nucleotides was required to both a V gene segment and a J gene segment. Rearrangements were classified as productive when the CDR3 lacked stop codons and remained in frame with V and J, and all other rearrangements were classified as non-productive. Following IMGT convention, CDR3 was defined as the stretch from the second conserved V-encoded cysteine to the conserved J-encoded phenylalanine. The earlier analysis of about 610 of the donors excluded sequences that lacked an unambiguous match to a single V gene segment. An earlier analysis of under 750 of the donors called V segments functional above 56.7% productive rearrangements and segregating when the between-donor standard deviation exceeded 5%. A statistical classification framework was developed to diagnose cytomegalovirus status using the catalog of TCR beta chain sequences. A later analysis assigned V and J genes by comparing TCR nucleotide sequences with IMGT/GENE-DB human TR gene sequences. The TCRdist pipeline was used in a later analysis to assign CDR3 sequences and most-parsimonious VDJ recombination scenarios. In a later analysis, each TCR beta chain was defined by its CDR3 amino acid sequence together with its V-gene family, and reads lacking a unique V-gene family were excluded. In a later analysis, approximately 640 highly shared, low-generation-probability nucleotide sequences were removed to address suspected cross-contamination and a sequencing artifact. For each public chain, a later analysis derived a clonal expansion index from normalized ranks of inferred template counts within each repertoire. In a later analysis, generation probabilities were computed with a VDJ recombination model fitted to out-of-frame rearrangements, and the resulting probabilities were checked against IGoR. In a later analysis, hypergeometric tests were used to score TCR-TCR, TCR-HLA and TCR-CMV co-occurrence, with a repertoire-size bias correction applied to TCR pairs. False discovery rates were estimated in a later analysis by permuting HLA or CMV assignments 20 times. In a later analysis, co-occurring TCRs were grouped using DBSCAN, with TCRdist sequence similarity added in when clustering inside HLA-allele-positive subsets. Co-occurrence clustering excluded repertoires with fewer than 30,000 or more than 120,000 public chains, plus five with anomalous nucleotide sharing. This immuneACCESS table, as held by TCRdb, lists in-frame sequences with V and J called but not all clones. Of the missing ones, under half trace to an unresolved V gene in checked studies; the others have no known cause. Clone size and the V and J calls come from that table; the DNA yielded D and trimming. Within this sample are hundreds of thousands of clones, with nearly 80% of them counted one time only. 1.5% to 2% of the sample goes to the ten largest clones.

Notes on this clone: The target of this receptor is not known. No base-level quality is on record; no much larger clone is a single base apart.

The cohort consisted of 666 healthy bone marrow donors. All cohort members were sampled while nominally healthy, although unrecorded immune exposures were likely present. The donor was CMV seronegative and was included in the group of a few hundred seronegative cohort members. Each donor provided a peripheral blood sample, and peripheral blood mononuclear cells were used for TCR beta sequencing. The Qiagen DNeasy Blood Extraction Kit was used to extract genomic DNA from the blood cell samples. The CDR3 runs 16 amino acids, cysteine and phenylalanine included. CDR3 DNA only is kept here, 48 bases in frame from base 1. Relative to germline, V is missing 4 bases and J is missing 2 bases, with 10 bases of the junction outside any gene match. The germline V gene encodes CDR1 SGHDT and CDR2 YYEEEE. What the authors observed across the whole study: For the cohort, immune exposure information was limited to CMV serostatus. Three of the identified cytomegalovirus-associated TCR beta chains were confirmed in vitro to be specific for cytomegalovirus antigens. Assigning TCR associations to individual alleles was difficult when HLA alleles, especially DR and DQ, strongly co-occurred. A later analysis found that TCR association rates varied across HLA loci, with DRB1 alleles showing the most associated TCRs and HLA-C alleles the fewest. Correlated functional status among segregating V segments might reflect linkage disequilibrium, but an unknown experimental factor could not be ruled out. A later analysis reported that several top co-occurrence clusters appeared linked to parvovirus B19, influenza, CMV and Epstein-Barr virus. In an earlier analysis of approximately 600 of the donors, most TCR beta V segments were observed in productive rearrangements about 87% or about 30% of the time, broadly matching IMGT annotations. Most TCR sequences were observed very rarely across donors, whereas some public TCRs were present in many individuals. In a later analysis, HLA-associated TCR beta chains were found to be more clonally expanded and to have lower generation probabilities than equally common non-associated chains. HLA typing was unavailable for some donors at each locus, so association tests used only the typed subset. Most CMV-associated TCR beta chains appeared to be HLA-restricted in a later analysis, and the HLA associations seemed to be driven largely by CMV exposure. A later genetic analysis reported fewer N-insertions in productive TCRs among donors in an Asian-associated ancestry cluster than the roughly 650-donor mean. The classifier was reported to diagnose cytomegalovirus status with high specificity and sensitivity in both the original cohort and the validation cohort. In a later genetic analysis, a missense DCLRE1C variant was associated with V-gene and J-gene trimming of TCR beta chains, and the association was replicated in an independent cohort. Presence/absence analyses assumed roughly uniform sequencing depth across donors, an assumption that may not hold. A group of highly shared sequence variants was considered likely to be a technical artifact of the sequencing pipeline. In the study, around 160 TCR beta chains were listed as associated with cytomegalovirus. Some IMGT-functional V segments, including TRBV6-2 and TRBV6-3, could not be distinguished by the 87-base-pair reads and were therefore excluded. Because counts were too low, about 18 rarely observed V segments, including chromosome 9 orphons, were excluded from the earlier analysis of 587 of the donors. A further reported finding was that TCR beta sequences accurately predicted the HLA-A and HLA-B alleles for most subjects in the first cohort. At a false discovery rate of 0.05, a later analysis linked some 18,000 TCR beta sequences to specific HLA alleles. This cohort had only TCR beta chains sequenced, and the lack of alpha or paired-chain data limited which features could be detected. According to the authors, the approach could potentially be generalized to other disease states and immunological phenotypes.

The sequenced sample consisted of PBMCs. This receptor was taken from a male donor in good health and CMV-seronegative. This sequence uses TRBV5-6 and TRBJ2-7; the central 9 bases match TRBD1. The CDR3 region has the sequence CASSPLSGTGPYEQYF. The nucleotide sequence is given as TGTGCCAGCAGCCCCCTTTCCGGGACAGGGCCCTACGAGCAGTACTTC.